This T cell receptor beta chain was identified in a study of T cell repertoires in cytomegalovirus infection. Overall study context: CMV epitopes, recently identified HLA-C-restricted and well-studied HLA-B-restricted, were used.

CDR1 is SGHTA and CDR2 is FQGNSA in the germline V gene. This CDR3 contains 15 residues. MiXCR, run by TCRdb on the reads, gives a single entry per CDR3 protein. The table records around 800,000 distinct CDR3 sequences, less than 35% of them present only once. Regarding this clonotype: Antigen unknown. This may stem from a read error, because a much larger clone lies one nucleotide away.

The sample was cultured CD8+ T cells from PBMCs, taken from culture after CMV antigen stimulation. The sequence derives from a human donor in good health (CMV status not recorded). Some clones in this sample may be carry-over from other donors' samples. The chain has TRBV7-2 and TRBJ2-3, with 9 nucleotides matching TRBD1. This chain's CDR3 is CVSSDRGIRTDTQYF. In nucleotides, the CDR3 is TGTGTCAGCAGCGACAGGGGGATTCGCACAGATACGCAGTATTTT. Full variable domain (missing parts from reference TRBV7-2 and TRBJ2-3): GAGVSQSPSNKVTEKGKDVELRCDPISGHTALYWYRQSLGQGLEFLIYFQGNSAPDKSGLPSDRFSAERTGGSVSTLTIQRTQQEDSAVYLCVSSDRGIRTDTQYFGPGTRLTVL.